The present TCR beta chain was sequenced within a study of vaccination effects on CD4 cells after COVID-19. Study details: Viral peptide pools were used in the ViraFEST assay to expand antigen-specific CD4+ T cells, and sequencing came afterward.

This CDR3 is built from 15 residues. Germline CDR1 and CDR2: KGHDR and SFDVKD. V shed 5 bases and J shed 0 bases, with 10 bases lying between them. Libraries were prepared by immunoSEQ multiplex PCR; TCRdb keeps only in-frame clonotypes and omits some of them. The sample holds around 69,000 clones; approximately 79% are singletons and the top ten take around 2.5%. Details on this clone: Its antigen is undetermined.

Cultured cells yielded isolated CD4+ T cells after approximately nine days. Two-dose BNT162b2 or mRNA-1273 vaccination was given to participants. Each vaccine recipient was nucleocapsid antibody negative and had no prior SARS-CoV-2 infection. A half-volume exchange with IL-2 medium occurred on days 3 and 7. General study findings and limits: Few convalescent patients and no early post-infection timepoints were included in the study.

The V call is TRBV24-1, the J call TRBJ1-5; unclear D gene. This clonotype was sampled from a human donor who received a COVID-19 vaccine. The sequencing here drew on CD4+ T cells from PBMCs cultured without peptide, taken after COVID-19 vaccination. The CDR3 DNA sequence: TGTGCCACCAGTGGAGGGCAGATTAGCAATCAGCCCCAGCATTTT. It codes for CATSGGQISNQPQHF.